Listed below are T cell receptor beta chains from one sample, sequenced in a study of blood T cell repertoires in COVID-19. Measured with immunoSEQ multiplex PCR; TCRdb has only the in-frame clones, and not every one. The sample includes about 180,000 clones, about 89% of them seen just once. Sample: peripheral blood. These receptors originate from a man between 18 and 35 years old who had recovered from COVID-19. The CDR3 runs from the conserved cysteine through the conserved F or W. The order of the fields is clone size, D gene, V gene, J gene, CDR3 protein, CDR3 DNA. The D gene is left open where the match is weak. Clone size is given for some rows only: seen once, a few or many times, or a class if the clone is expanded.

abundance: -
d_gene: -
v_gene: TRBV6-2/TRBV6-3
j_gene: TRBJ2-1
CDR3aa: CASSYGWAEQFF
CDR3nt: TGTGCCAGCAGTTACGGGTGGGCTGAGCAGTTCTTC

abundance: -
d_gene: TRBD2
v_gene: TRBV28
j_gene: TRBJ2-7
CDR3aa: CASSFSLAGLSYEQYF
CDR3nt: TGTGCCAGCAGTTTTTCCTTAGCGGGCCTCTCCTACGAGCAGTACTTC

abundance: -
d_gene: TRBD1
v_gene: TRBV18
j_gene: TRBJ1-5
CDR3aa: CASSPNVPGQGTNQPQHF
CDR3nt: TGTGCCAGCTCACCGAATGTCCCGGGACAGGGGACCAATCAGCCCCAGCATTTT

abundance: -
d_gene: -
v_gene: TRBV9
j_gene: TRBJ2-5
CDR3aa: CASSTRQGGIRETQYF
CDR3nt: TGTGCCAGCAGCACCCGTCAGGGTGGGATACGAGAGACCCAGTACTTC

abundance: -
d_gene: -
v_gene: TRBV24-1
j_gene: TRBJ2-2
CDR3aa: CATSDPRGTNTGELFF
CDR3nt: TGTGCCACCAGTGATCCCCGAGGGACGAACACCGGGGAGCTGTTTTTT

abundance: few
d_gene: -
v_gene: TRBV7-9
j_gene: TRBJ2-3
CDR3aa: CASSPRGPDTQYF
CDR3nt: TGTGCCAGCAGCCCCAGGGGTCCAGATACGCAGTATTTT

abundance: once
d_gene: -
v_gene: TRBV7-6
j_gene: TRBJ2-7
CDR3aa: CASSLDDSAHYEQYF
CDR3nt: TGTGCCAGCAGCCTAGATGACAGTGCCCACTACGAGCAGTACTTC

abundance: -
d_gene: -
v_gene: TRBV7-9
j_gene: TRBJ1-4
CDR3aa: CASSLGPKTNEKLFF
CDR3nt: TGTGCCAGCAGCCTGGGGCCCAAGACTAATGAAAAACTGTTTTTT

abundance: -
d_gene: TRBD1
v_gene: TRBV3-1/TRBV3-2
j_gene: TRBJ2-5
CDR3aa: CASNPGTDIETQYF
CDR3nt: TGTGCCAGCAACCCCGGGACAGACATAGAGACCCAGTACTTC

abundance: -
d_gene: -
v_gene: TRBV12-2
j_gene: TRBJ2-2
CDR3aa: CASRLARGRESRRRTGELFF
CDR3nt: TGTGCAAGTCGCTTAGCGCGGGGACGGGAATCACGGAGGCGCACCGGGGAGCTGTTTTTT

abundance: -
d_gene: TRBD2
v_gene: TRBV3-1/TRBV3-2
j_gene: TRBJ2-1
CDR3aa: CASSQEGSGRAREQFF
CDR3nt: TGTGCCAGCAGCCAAGAAGGGAGCGGGAGGGCCAGGGAGCAGTTCTTC

abundance: -
d_gene: TRBD2
v_gene: TRBV11-1
j_gene: TRBJ2-1
CDR3aa: CASSLADSGSYNEQFF
CDR3nt: TGTGCCAGCAGCTTAGCGGATAGCGGGAGTTACAATGAGCAGTTCTTC

abundance: -
d_gene: -
v_gene: TRBV6-5
j_gene: TRBJ1-2
CDR3aa: CASTKAGGIIDYTF
CDR3nt: TGTGCCAGCACCAAAGCGGGGGGCATAATTGACTACACCTTC

abundance: -
d_gene: TRBD2
v_gene: TRBV12-3/TRBV12-4
j_gene: TRBJ2-1
CDR3aa: CATSSGGYNEQFF
CDR3nt: TGTGCCACGTCTAGCGGGGGCTACAATGAGCAGTTCTTC

abundance: -
d_gene: -
v_gene: TRBV4-1
j_gene: TRBJ1-2
CDR3aa: CASSQVGLDSYTF
CDR3nt: TGCGCCAGCAGCCAAGTTGGGCTGGACAGCTACACCTTC

abundance: -
d_gene: -
v_gene: TRBV28
j_gene: TRBJ1-4
CDR3aa: CASRVSWNEKLFF
CDR3nt: TGTGCCAGCAGAGTCAGTTGGAATGAAAAACTGTTTTTT

abundance: few
d_gene: -
v_gene: TRBV9
j_gene: TRBJ2-2
CDR3aa: CASSPDRNTGELFF
CDR3nt: TGTGCCAGCAGTCCTGACAGGAACACCGGGGAGCTGTTTTTT

abundance: -
d_gene: TRBD1
v_gene: TRBV19
j_gene: TRBJ1-3
CDR3aa: CASSITGGPGNTIYF
CDR3nt: TGTGCCAGTAGTATCACAGGGGGCCCTGGAAACACCATATATTTT

abundance: -
d_gene: -
v_gene: TRBV7-9
j_gene: TRBJ1-5
CDR3aa: CASSSERGRDYSNQPQHF
CDR3nt: TGTGCCAGCAGCTCCGAGCGGGGCAGGGATTATAGCAATCAGCCCCAGCATTTT

abundance: -
d_gene: -
v_gene: TRBV28
j_gene: TRBJ1-5
CDR3aa: CASSLLEVVNQPQHF
CDR3nt: TGTGCCAGCAGTTTATTAGAGGTGGTGAATCAGCCCCAGCATTTT

abundance: -
d_gene: -
v_gene: TRBV7-9
j_gene: TRBJ2-1
CDR3aa: CASSLGAWEPKGLEQFF
CDR3nt: TGTGCCAGCAGCTTAGGAGCCTGGGAACCTAAGGGACTTGAGCAGTTCTTC

abundance: -
d_gene: TRBD1
v_gene: TRBV7-2
j_gene: TRBJ2-2
CDR3aa: CASSPGTGRDGELFF
CDR3nt: TGTGCCAGCAGCCCTGGGACAGGGCGGGACGGGGAGCTGTTTTTT

abundance: -
d_gene: -
v_gene: TRBV19
j_gene: TRBJ2-7
CDR3aa: CASSIVAESYEQYF
CDR3nt: TGTGCCAGTAGTATAGTAGCGGAGAGTTACGAGCAGTACTTC

abundance: once
d_gene: TRBD2
v_gene: TRBV2
j_gene: TRBJ2-2
CDR3aa: CASSAAGGPGGELFF
CDR3nt: TGTGCCAGCTCGGCAGCGGGAGGGCCAGGCGGGGAGCTGTTTTTT

abundance: -
d_gene: -
v_gene: TRBV2
j_gene: TRBJ2-5
CDR3aa: CASSVPKEVQEAQYF
CDR3nt: TGTGCCAGCAGTGTCCCCAAGGAGGTACAAGAAGCCCAGTACTTC

abundance: -
d_gene: TRBD1
v_gene: TRBV7-2
j_gene: TRBJ2-1
CDR3aa: CASRQMSGTGSFNEQFF
CDR3nt: TGTGCCAGCAGGCAAATGTCCGGGACAGGATCTTTCAATGAGCAGTTCTTC

abundance: -
d_gene: -
v_gene: TRBV7-9
j_gene: TRBJ2-5
CDR3aa: CASSLGGGQETQYF
CDR3nt: TGTGCCAGCAGCTTAGGCGGAGGCCAAGAGACCCAGTACTTC

abundance: -
d_gene: -
v_gene: TRBV6-2/TRBV6-3
j_gene: TRBJ2-7
CDR3aa: CASSPPGLALHYEQYF
CDR3nt: TGTGCCAGCAGTCCCCCCGGGTTGGCCCTCCACTACGAGCAGTACTTC

abundance: -
d_gene: -
v_gene: TRBV9
j_gene: TRBJ2-7
CDR3aa: CASSVLDGIHEQYF
CDR3nt: TGTGCCAGCAGCGTATTAGACGGGATCCACGAGCAGTACTTC

abundance: -
d_gene: -
v_gene: TRBV6-5
j_gene: TRBJ1-5
CDR3aa: CASSPESRSNQPQHF
CDR3nt: TGTGCCAGCAGTCCGGAGTCTCGAAGCAATCAGCCCCAGCATTTT

abundance: -
d_gene: -
v_gene: TRBV5-6
j_gene: TRBJ1-5
CDR3aa: CASSHWSSGGPANQPQHF
CDR3nt: TGTGCCAGCAGCCATTGGTCATCGGGAGGGCCAGCAAATCAGCCCCAGCATTTT

abundance: -
d_gene: -
v_gene: TRBV6-1
j_gene: TRBJ2-4
CDR3aa: CASSEAKLAGHPKNIQYF
CDR3nt: TGTGCCAGCAGTGAAGCGAAACTAGCCGGCCACCCCAAAAACATTCAGTACTTC

abundance: -
d_gene: -
v_gene: TRBV7-2
j_gene: TRBJ2-1
CDR3aa: CASSFDGRINNEQFF
CDR3nt: TGTGCCAGCAGCTTTGACGGGAGAATCAACAATGAGCAGTTCTTC

abundance: -
d_gene: TRBD2
v_gene: TRBV24-1
j_gene: TRBJ2-2
CDR3aa: CATGLAGGPGTGELFF
CDR3nt: TGTGCCACCGGGCTAGCGGGAGGGCCAGGCACCGGGGAGCTGTTTTTT

abundance: once
d_gene: -
v_gene: TRBV18
j_gene: TRBJ2-1
CDR3aa: CASSPQGMNEQFF
CDR3nt: TGTGCCAGCTCACCGCAGGGGATGAATGAGCAGTTCTTC

abundance: -
d_gene: TRBD2
v_gene: TRBV9
j_gene: TRBJ2-3
CDR3aa: CASSVAPSGSASDTQYF
CDR3nt: TGTGCCAGCAGCGTAGCACCTAGCGGGAGTGCGTCAGATACGCAGTATTTT

abundance: -
d_gene: -
v_gene: TRBV2
j_gene: TRBJ1-3
CDR3aa: CASTGEGNTIYF
CDR3nt: TGTGCCAGCACAGGGGAAGGAAACACCATATATTTT

abundance: -
d_gene: TRBD1
v_gene: TRBV3-1/TRBV3-2
j_gene: TRBJ1-3
CDR3aa: CASSPTTGGKKSGNTIYF
CDR3nt: TGTGCCAGCAGCCCGACGACAGGGGGAAAGAAGTCTGGAAACACCATATATTTT

abundance: -
d_gene: -
v_gene: TRBV7-2
j_gene: TRBJ2-5
CDR3aa: CASSSGAGKTQYF
CDR3nt: TGTGCCAGCAGCTCTGGGGCAGGAAAGACCCAGTACTTC